A single T cell receptor beta chain is shown here with its context. No antigen is known for it. This entry comes from a study of cytomegalovirus exposure and HLA in healthy donors (dated by TCRdb to about 2017). Regarding the research as a whole: An earlier analysis of approximately 590 of the donors reported 250 to 300 Gb of sequence data and around 110 million unique TCR beta sequences from 150 million to 200 million T cells. Of the 350 to 450 genotyped donors, about 84% fell in the genetic ancestry cluster associated with self-reported Caucasian donors. Typing coverage varied by locus: about 629-640 donors for A, B, C, DRB1 and DQB1; roughly 560 for DQA1; more than 600 for DPA1; more than 450 for DPB1. A later analysis re-examined previously published TCR beta repertoires from more than 600 donors and added high-resolution HLA genotyping to investigate patterns of TCR occurrence. Genome-wide SNP genotypes for about three fifths of the 666 donors were used in a later genetic analysis, which treated that subset as a discovery cohort. The study was designed to test whether signatures of past pathogen exposure could be identified by cataloging public T cell receptors. Across 300 to 500 genotyped donors of the cohort, an average of about 240,000 unique TCR beta nucleotide sequences per donor were sequenced, and approximately 17% of those sequences were non-productive. The T cell repertoires of several hundred subjects were profiled by immunosequencing and related to cytomegalovirus serostatus. In addition to the first cohort of 500 to 850 subjects, a separate validation cohort of about 120 different subjects was used. Roughly 290 gigabases of sequencing data and around 85 million unique TCR sequences made up an early release that covered under 750 HLA-typed donors. Every repertoire in the discovery cohort had been generated on one and the same sequencing platform. Rather than using new phenotypic data, the later analysis identified candidate immune exposures from TCR beta sequences and from how often those sequences occurred across donors. To predict cytomegalovirus infection status, the study brought together high-throughput TCR immunosequencing, statistical association of individual TCRs with disease status, and machine learning. Alongside the repertoire data, information on donor age, sex, ethnicity and CMV serostatus was compiled. Class I and class II HLA loci were covered by the typing at four-digit resolution. Roughly five DR-DQ haplotypes were handled as single units for association and clustering because linkage in the cohort was strong. An earlier analysis of some 500 of the donors applied high-throughput TCR beta sequencing to assess whether each TCR beta V gene segment acted as functional or pseudogenic.

The library came from the immunoSEQ multiplex PCR assay. For the multiplex PCR, a mixture combining 60 forward primers for TCR Vbeta segments and 13 reverse primers for TCR Jbeta segments was used. Amplification of the CDR3 region of rearranged TCR beta genes was performed with a multiplex PCR assay on genomic DNA. On the Illumina HiSeq System, the amplified TCR beta libraries were sequenced as 87-base-pair reads. The published analysis was carried out like this. A later analysis tallied 75 million to 85 million unique TCR beta chains across the roughly 610 repertoires, and around 12 million of those chains were shared by two or more donors. A nearest-neighbor algorithm error-corrected the raw reads and collapsed the reads into unique sequences, merging closely related sequences to remove PCR and sequencing errors. CDR3 sequences were aligned to IMGT reference sequences to assign V, D and J gene segments. Each retained sequence needed at least a six-nucleotide match to both a V gene segment and a J gene segment. Rearrangements were called productive when the CDR3 lacked stop codons and stayed in frame with V and J; all others were non-productive. CDR3 was defined according to IMGT convention as the region running from the second conserved V-encoded cysteine to the conserved J-encoded phenylalanine. The earlier analysis of 587 of the donors excluded any sequence lacking an unambiguous match to a single V gene segment. An earlier analysis of about 600 of the donors called V segments functional above 56.7% productive rearrangements and segregating when the between-donor standard deviation exceeded 5%. A statistical classification framework was developed to diagnose cytomegalovirus status using the catalog of TCR beta chain sequences. V and J gene assignment, in a later analysis, came from comparing TCR nucleotide sequences with IMGT/GENE-DB human TR gene sequences. The TCRdist pipeline was used in a later analysis to assign CDR3 sequences and most-parsimonious VDJ recombination scenarios. In a later analysis, each TCR beta chain was defined by its CDR3 amino acid sequence together with its V-gene family, and reads without a unique V-gene family were excluded. A later analysis removed roughly 590 highly shared, low-generation-probability nucleotide sequences to deal with suspected cross-contamination and a sequencing artifact. A later analysis calculated a clonal expansion index for each public chain from normalized within-repertoire ranks of inferred template counts. In a later analysis, generation probabilities were computed with a VDJ recombination model fitted to out-of-frame rearrangements, and the resulting probabilities were checked against IGoR. In a later analysis, TCR-TCR, TCR-HLA and TCR-CMV co-occurrence was scored with hypergeometric tests, and a repertoire-size bias correction was applied to TCR pairs. A later analysis estimated false discovery rates by permuting HLA or CMV assignments 20 times. In a later analysis, co-occurring TCRs were grouped using DBSCAN, and TCRdist sequence similarity was added for clustering within HLA-allele-positive subsets. Co-occurrence clustering excluded repertoires with fewer than 30,000 or more than 120,000 public chains, plus five with anomalous nucleotide sharing. TCRdb re-hosts the immuneACCESS table, in-frame sequences only. Its copies lack some clones; in the studies checked, an unresolved V gene accounts for under half of them, and the cause for the rest is not known. V and J calls and clone size are copied from that table; D and trimming were computed from the DNA. The table of this sample itemizes around 70,000 clones. 2.4% of the sample lies in the top ten.

On the study overall, not on this receptor specifically: Most CMV-associated TCR beta chains appeared to be HLA-restricted in a later analysis, and the HLA associations seemed to be driven largely by CMV exposure. Most TCR sequences were observed very rarely across donors, whereas some public TCRs were present in many individuals. A later genetic analysis associated a missense DCLRE1C variant with V-gene and J-gene trimming of TCR beta chains, and an independent cohort replicated the association. A later analysis found that TCR association rates varied across HLA loci, with DRB1 alleles showing the most associated TCRs and HLA-C alleles the fewest. Because HLA typing was missing for some donors at each locus, association tests included only the typed subset. A later analysis reported that several top co-occurrence clusters appeared linked to parvovirus B19, influenza, CMV and Epstein-Barr virus. A cluster of highly shared sequence variants was judged likely to be a technical artifact of the sequencing pipeline. A further reported finding was that TCR beta sequences accurately predicted the HLA-A and HLA-B alleles for most subjects in the first cohort. A later analysis found that HLA-associated TCR beta chains were more clonally expanded and had lower generation probabilities than equally common non-associated chains. CMV serostatus was the only immune exposure information available for the cohort. Three of the identified cytomegalovirus-associated TCR beta chains were confirmed in vitro to be specific for cytomegalovirus antigens. Assigning TCR associations to individual alleles was difficult when HLA alleles, especially DR and DQ, strongly co-occurred. Cytomegalovirus status was reported to be diagnosed by the classifier with high specificity and sensitivity in both the original and validation cohorts. The study gave a list of roughly 150 TCR beta chains associated with cytomegalovirus. The authors suggested that the approach could potentially be generalized to other disease states and immunological phenotypes. Because the 87-base-pair reads could not distinguish some IMGT-functional V segments, including TRBV6-2 and TRBV6-3, those segments were excluded. In an earlier analysis of some 640 of the donors, most TCR beta V segments were observed in productive rearrangements about 87% or about 30% of the time, broadly matching IMGT annotations. In a later analysis, around 17,000 TCR beta sequences were associated with specific HLA alleles at a false discovery rate of 0.05. According to a later genetic analysis, donors in an Asian-associated ancestry cluster had fewer N-insertions in productive TCRs than the roughly 700-donor mean. Sequencing depth was assumed to be roughly uniform across donors in the presence/absence analyses, though that assumption may not hold. The cohort was sequenced for TCR beta chains only, and without alpha or paired-chain data the features that could be detected were limited. Linkage disequilibrium might explain the correlated functional status among segregating V segments, but an unknown experimental factor could not be excluded. About 17 rarely observed V segments, including chromosome 9 orphons, were excluded from the earlier analysis of about 500 of the donors because counts were too low.

The cohort consisted of 670 or so healthy bone marrow donors. All cohort members were sampled while nominally healthy, although unrecorded immune exposures were likely present. The donor was CMV seropositive and was included in the group of some 290 seropositive cohort members. A peripheral blood sample was collected from each donor, and TCR beta sequencing was performed on peripheral blood mononuclear cells. Genomic DNA extraction from the blood cell samples was performed with the Qiagen DNeasy Blood Extraction Kit. Its CDR3 holds 14 amino acids, cysteine through phenylalanine. The CDR3 DNA has 42 bases and is translated from base 1. Cut back by 3 bases and 5 bases, the V and J ends lie 13 bases apart. The germline V gene (reference sequence) gives CDR1 as LNHDA and CDR2 as SQIVND.

Here the chain combines TRBV19 and TRBJ2-5; the D gene is perhaps TRBD1, from 5 matching bases. This TCR derives from a female donor in good health and CMV-seropositive. What was sequenced was PBMCs. The DNA reads TGTGCCAGTAGTATCCGACAGACGTTTGAGACCCAGTACTTC. Translated, this gives CASSIRQTFETQYF.